Below are 6 T cell receptor beta chains sequenced from a single sample in a study of somatic mutations in cytotoxic T cells in rheumatoid arthritis. Generated by immunoSEQ multiplex PCR, the TCRdb table keeps only in-frame clones and is missing some. The sample shows about 23,000 clones, approximately 80% of them seen only once. Sequencing was done on a sample of CD8+ T cells sorted from blood. These receptors were obtained from an adult with rheumatoid arthritis.

This clone was recorded once. V and J are TRBV6-5 and TRBJ1-4; maybe TRBD1 (5 bases). Between the trimmed V and J ends, which lost 5 bases and 7 bases, there was a span of 14 bases. Germline CDR1 reads MNHEY; CDR2 reads SVGAGI. The CDR3 length is 14 residues. For the CDR3, the DNA is TGTGCCAGCAGTAAATTGGGTGGGGGTGAAAAACTGTTTTTT. It specifies CASSKLGGGEKLFF.

This chain links TRBV7-9 with TRBJ1-1; D is unclear. The CDR3 runs 14 residues. The V end was cut by 1 base, the J end by 6 bases, with 12 bases between. Germline CDR1 reads SEHNR; CDR2 reads FQNEAQ (reference sequence). CDR3 loop: CASSLEGSRAEAFF. Written as DNA, the CDR3 is TGTGCCAGCAGCTTAGAGGGTTCCCGGGCTGAAGCTTTCTTT. The full variable domain, with the rest looked up from reference TRBV7-9 and TRBJ1-1, is DTGVSQNPRHKITKRGQNVTFRCDPISEHNRLYWYRQTLGQGPEFLTYFQNEAQLEKSRLLSDRFSAERPKGSFSTLEIQRTEQGDSAMYLCASSLEGSRAEAFFGQGTRLTVV.

The J gene is TRBJ1-2, the V gene TRBV29-1; D is undetermined. CDR1 is SQVTM, CDR2 ANQGSEA, per germline. V dropped 7 bases and J dropped 4 bases, with 10 bases sitting between them. The CDR3 is 11 residues long. CDR3 amino acids: CSAFGLYGYTF. For the CDR3, the DNA is TGCAGCGCATTTGGTCTCTATGGCTACACCTTC.

V and J are TRBV18 and TRBJ2-7; D is possibly TRBD1 (7 bases). This CDR3 has 14 residues. CDR1 and CDR2 from the germline V gene are KGHSH and LQKENI. V lost 8 bases, J lost 3 bases, and 17 bases lay in between. CDR3 amino acids: CASPCSRGDYEQYF. CDR3 in DNA: TGTGCCAGCCCCTGCTCCAGGGGGGACTACGAGCAGTACTTC.

This rearrangement joins TRBV13 to TRBJ2-2; possible D gene TRBD1, 5 bases. The CDR3 is 16 amino acids. V lost 0 bases, J lost 7 bases, and 15 bases lay in between. From germline, CDR1 is PRHDT and CDR2 FYEKMQ (reference sequence). The CDR3, as DNA: TGTGCCAGCAGCTTAGGTCTGGACATGCTGGGCGGGGAGCTGTTTTTT. It yields the protein CASSLGLDMLGGELFF.

This chain uses TRBV9 with TRBJ2-7; 8 bases map to TRBD2. The CDR3 is made up of 15 amino acids. Germline CDR1 SGDLS, CDR2 YYNGEE. With V trimmed by 3 bases and J by 2 bases, 7 bases remained unmatched. The CDR3 sequence is CASSEGSGGAYEQYF. In DNA form, the CDR3 reads TGTGCCAGCAGCGAAGGGTCCGGGGGGGCCTACGAGCAGTACTTC. The full variable domain, rest sourced from reference TRBV9 and TRBJ2-7, is DSGVTQTPKHLITATGQRVTLRCSPRSGDLSVYWYQQSLDQGLQFLIQYYNGEERAKGNILERFSAQQFPDLHSELNLSSLELGDSALYFCASSEGSGGAYEQYFGPGTRLTVT.